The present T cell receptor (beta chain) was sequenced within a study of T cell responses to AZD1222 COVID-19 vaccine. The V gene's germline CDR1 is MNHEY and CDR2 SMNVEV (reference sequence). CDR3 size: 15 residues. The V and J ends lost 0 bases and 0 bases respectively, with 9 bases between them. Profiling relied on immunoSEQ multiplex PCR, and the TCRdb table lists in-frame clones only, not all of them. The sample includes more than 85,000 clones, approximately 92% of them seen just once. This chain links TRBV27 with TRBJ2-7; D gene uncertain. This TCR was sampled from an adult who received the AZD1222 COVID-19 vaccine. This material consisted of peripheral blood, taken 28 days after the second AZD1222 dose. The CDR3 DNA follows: TGTGCCAGCAGTTTATCAGAAGGCTTCTCCTACGAGCAGTACTTC. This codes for CASSLSEGFSYEQYF.